What follows are 2 T cell receptor beta chains derived from one specimen sequenced in a study of cytomegalovirus exposure and HLA in healthy donors. In the PCR, 60 Vbeta and 13 Jbeta primers were used. Sequencing used immunoSEQ multiplex PCR; TCRdb keeps in-frame clones, though not all of them. Of some 200,000 clones listed, about 62% are singletons. What was sequenced was PBMCs. Receptors originate from a man aged 35 to 55 in good health and CMV-seronegative.

This clone has only one observation. CDR3 sequence (DNA): TGTGCCAGCAGCTTAGGCGGGGGGGCGGAGACCCAGTACTTC. It encodes CASSLGGGAETQYF. This chain joins TRBV7-8 and TRBJ2-5; 9 bases fit TRBD2. CDR1 and CDR2 from the germline V gene are SGHVS and FQNEAQ. This CDR3 is built from 14 residues. With 1 base clipped from V and 5 bases from J, the junction kept 2 bases outside the gene matches.

This chain links TRBV2 with TRBJ2-7; 11 bases are a match to TRBD2. The CDR3 runs to 21 residues. Trimming at V came to 5 bases and at J to 3 bases, leaving 24 bases not matched to a gene. CDR1 and CDR2 from the germline V gene are SNHLY and FYNNEI. The CDR3 protein is CASSSQPPGLAVYSPNYEQYF. Here the CDR3 DNA reads TGTGCCAGCAGTTCGCAGCCCCCGGGACTAGCGGTATATTCCCCTAACTACGAGCAGTACTTC.